This T cell receptor (beta chain) was sequenced during a study of shared clonotypes between healthy human individuals. Findings and caveats of the study: An expected dependence of interdonor clonotype sharing on sequencing depth was noted.

The CDR3 contains 15 residues. V gave up 7 bases and J gave up 2 bases; unmatched junction bases: 10. Germline lookup yields CDR1 SGHTS and CDR2 YDEGEE. Only CD45RO-negative cells positively selected for CCR7 counted as naive CD8 cells, so terminally differentiated effector memory CD45RA+ cells were excluded. Donors were healthy HIV-negative adults without recently reported acute infections or vaccinations. Turning to this clone: Its antigen is not known.

The method was immunoSEQ multiplex PCR; TCRdb's version includes in-frame clones alone and lacks a portion of them. The table has hundreds of thousands of clones, around 95% seen once. Sequenced sample: naive CD8+ T cells sorted from blood. This receptor was obtained from a woman in her twenties or thirties in good health. V and J are TRBV5-8 and TRBJ2-3; TRBD1 matches at 7 bases. CDR3 bases: TGTGCCAGCCCGGGACAGTCGCGGCCCACAGATACGCAGTATTTT. Encoded protein: CASPGQSRPTDTQYF. Looking up the rest from reference TRBV5-8 and TRBJ2-3 gives the full variable domain: EAGVTQSPTHLIKTRGQQATLRCSPISGHTSVYWYQQALGLGLQFLLWYDEGEERNRGNFPPRFSGRQFPNYSSELNVNALELEDSALYLCASPGQSRPTDTQYFGPGTRLTVL.